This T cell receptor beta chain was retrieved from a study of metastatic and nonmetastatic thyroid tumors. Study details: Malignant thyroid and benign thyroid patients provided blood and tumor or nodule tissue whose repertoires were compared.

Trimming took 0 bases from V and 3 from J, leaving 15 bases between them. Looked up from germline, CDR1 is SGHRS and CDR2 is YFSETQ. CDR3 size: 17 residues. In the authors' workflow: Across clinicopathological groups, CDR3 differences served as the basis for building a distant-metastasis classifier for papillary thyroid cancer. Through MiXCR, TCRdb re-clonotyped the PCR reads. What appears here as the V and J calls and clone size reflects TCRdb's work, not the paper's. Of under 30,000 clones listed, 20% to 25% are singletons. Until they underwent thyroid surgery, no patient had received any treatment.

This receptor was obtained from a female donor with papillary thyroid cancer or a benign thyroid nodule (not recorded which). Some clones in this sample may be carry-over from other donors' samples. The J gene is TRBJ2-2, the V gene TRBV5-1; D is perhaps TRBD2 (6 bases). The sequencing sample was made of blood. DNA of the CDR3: TGCGCCAGCAGCTTGGTGGTGGGGAGGTCGGACACCGGGGAGCTGTTTTTT. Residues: CASSLVVGRSDTGELFF.